Presented here are 4 T cell receptor beta chains from one specimen sequenced in a study of technical replicates of blood from several donors. Assay: immunoSEQ multiplex PCR; the TCRdb copy retains only in-frame clones and omits some. The data show more than 90,000 clones, with 95% to 97% seen just once and roughly 0.39% held by the top ten. The sample consisted of T cells isolated from PBMCs. The source is a human donor in good health.

The rearrangement uses TRBV29-1 and TRBJ2-1, with 7 bases lining up with TRBD2. Germline V lookup: CDR1 SQVTM, CDR2 ANQGSEA. After removal of 1 base from V and 6 bases from J, the junction contained 9 bases not matched to a gene. CDR3 length: 15 residues. As DNA, the CDR3 is TGCAGCGTTGAAGGTGCTAGCGGACTATTCAATGAGCAGTTCTTC. This sequence encodes CSVEGASGLFNEQFF.

The rearrangement uses TRBV7-3 and TRBJ1-2, with TRBD1 matching over 8 bases. The trim removed 5 bases at V and 1 base at J, leaving 9 bases unmatched. The CDR3 totals 16 residues. The V gene's germline CDR1 is SGHTA and CDR2 FQGTGA. This CDR3 is CASSLLQGAGNYGYTF. CDR3 sequence (DNA): TGTGCCAGCAGCCTACTCCAGGGGGCGGGTAACTATGGCTACACCTTC.

V usage is TRBV11-2 and J usage is TRBJ1-1; 10 nucleotides agree with TRBD1. Germline assignment: CDR1 SGHAT and CDR2 FQNNGV. The V segment lost 5 bases and the J segment 1 base; nucleotides outside the gene matches: 7. There are 16 residues in the CDR3. The CDR3 spells CASSRQGAGGNTEAFF. CDR3 in DNA: TGTGCCAGCAGCCGACAGGGGGCCGGGGGGAACACTGAAGCTTTCTTT.

The V gene is TRBV4-1, the J gene TRBJ2-7; tentatively, D is TRBD2 (6 bases). Germline CDR1 and CDR2: MGHRA and YSYEKL. The CDR3 runs to 14 residues. Trimming removed 4 bases from V and 4 bases from J, with 14 bases in between. CDR3 DNA: TGCGCCAGCAGCCGACTTAGCGGCTCATACGAGCAGTACTTC. It translates to CASSRLSGSYEQYF.